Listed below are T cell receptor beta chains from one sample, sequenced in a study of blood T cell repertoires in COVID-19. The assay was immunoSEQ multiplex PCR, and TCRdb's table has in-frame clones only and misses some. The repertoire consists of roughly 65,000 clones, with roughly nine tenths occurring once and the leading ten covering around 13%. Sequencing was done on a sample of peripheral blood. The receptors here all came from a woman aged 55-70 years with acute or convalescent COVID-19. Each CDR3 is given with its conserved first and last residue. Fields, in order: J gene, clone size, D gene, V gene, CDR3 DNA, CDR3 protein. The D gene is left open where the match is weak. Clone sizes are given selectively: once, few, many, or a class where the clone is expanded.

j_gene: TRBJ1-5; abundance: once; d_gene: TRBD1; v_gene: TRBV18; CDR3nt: TGTGCCAGCTCCCGGACAGGTCCCGATCAGCCCCAGCATTTT; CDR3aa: CASSRTGPDQPQHF
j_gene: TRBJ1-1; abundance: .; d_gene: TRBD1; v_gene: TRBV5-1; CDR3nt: TGCGCCAGCAGCGACGGGACAGGGGTTCGAGTCACTGAAGCTTTCTTT; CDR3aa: CASSDGTGVRVTEAFF
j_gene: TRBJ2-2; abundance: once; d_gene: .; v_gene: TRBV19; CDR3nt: TGTGCCAGTAGTATTGAGGGCCTCACCGGGGAGCTGTTTTTT; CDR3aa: CASSIEGLTGELFF
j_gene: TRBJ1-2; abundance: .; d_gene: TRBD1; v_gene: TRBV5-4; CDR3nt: TGTGCCAGCAGCTTAAACAGGGGGACCTATGGCTACACCTTC; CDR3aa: CASSLNRGTYGYTF
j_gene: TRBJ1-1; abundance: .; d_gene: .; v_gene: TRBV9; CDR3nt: TGTGCCAGCAGCTACGAGAGGCAAACTGAAGCTTTCTTT; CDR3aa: CASSYERQTEAFF
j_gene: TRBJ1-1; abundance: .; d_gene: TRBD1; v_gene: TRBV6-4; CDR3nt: TGTGCCAGCAGTGACCCCCGTGGGACAGGGCGATATGGTTTCTTT; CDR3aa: CASSDPRGTGRYGFF
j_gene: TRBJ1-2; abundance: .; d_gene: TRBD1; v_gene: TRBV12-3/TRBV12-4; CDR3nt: TGTGCCAGCAGCCCGGGACAGGATTATGGCTACACCTTC; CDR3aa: CASSPGQDYGYTF
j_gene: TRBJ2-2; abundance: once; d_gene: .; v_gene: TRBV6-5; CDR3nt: TGTGCCAGCAGGGGAGACAGGGAGGCCGGGGAGCTGTTTTTT; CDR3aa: CASRGDREAGELFF
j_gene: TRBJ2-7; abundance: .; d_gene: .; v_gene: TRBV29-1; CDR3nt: TGCAGCGTTGAAGATAGGGCAGGACTACGGCAGTACTTC; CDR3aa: CSVEDRAGLRQYF
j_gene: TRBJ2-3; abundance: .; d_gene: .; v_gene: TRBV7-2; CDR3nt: TGTGCCAGCAGCTTATTCGGGGAAGATACGCAGTATTTT; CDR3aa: CASSLFGEDTQYF
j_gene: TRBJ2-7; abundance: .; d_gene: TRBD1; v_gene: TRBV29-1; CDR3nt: TGCAGCGTTCATTTACAGGGGAGAATCGAGCAGTACTTC; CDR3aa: CSVHLQGRIEQYF
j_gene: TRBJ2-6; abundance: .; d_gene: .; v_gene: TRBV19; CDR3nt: TGTGCCAGTAGTATTGGCGGGGTTGGGGCCAACGTCCTGACTTTC; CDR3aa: CASSIGGVGANVLTF
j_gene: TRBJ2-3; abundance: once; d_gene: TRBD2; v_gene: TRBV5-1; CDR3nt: TGCGCCAGCAGCTTGGACCCCCCAGCGGGGTCCACAGATACGCAGTATTTT; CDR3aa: CASSLDPPAGSTDTQYF
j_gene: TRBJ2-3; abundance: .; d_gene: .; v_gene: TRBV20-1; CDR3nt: TGCAGTGCTAGTCCCGGTACTAGCACAGATACGCAGTATTTT; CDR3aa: CSASPGTSTDTQYF
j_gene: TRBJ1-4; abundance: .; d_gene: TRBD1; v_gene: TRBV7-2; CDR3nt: TGTGCCAGCAGCATAATCGGGACAGGGGATGAAAAACTGTTTTTT; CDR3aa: CASSIIGTGDEKLFF
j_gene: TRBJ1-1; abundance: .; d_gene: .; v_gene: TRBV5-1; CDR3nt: TGCGCCAGCAGCTTAGGAGGGGTCGCTGAAGCTTTCTTT; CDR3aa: CASSLGGVAEAFF
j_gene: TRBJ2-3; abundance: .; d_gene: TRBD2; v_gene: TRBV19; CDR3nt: TGTGCCAGTAGTCCGACTAGCGGGGGGACGCAGTATTTT; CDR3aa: CASSPTSGGTQYF
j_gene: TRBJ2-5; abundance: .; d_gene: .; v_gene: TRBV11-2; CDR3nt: TGTGCCAGCACAACAGGGATATATGAGACCCAGTACTTC; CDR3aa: CASTTGIYETQYF
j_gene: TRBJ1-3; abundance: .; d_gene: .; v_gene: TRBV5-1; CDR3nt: TGCGCCAGCAGCTTGGATACGGGTTCATCCTCTGGAAACACCATATATTTT; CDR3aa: CASSLDTGSSSGNTIYF
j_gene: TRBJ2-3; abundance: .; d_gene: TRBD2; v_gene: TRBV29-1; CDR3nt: TGCAGCGGCTGCGCTAGCGGGGTGGGGGATACGCAGTATTTT; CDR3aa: CSGCASGVGDTQYF
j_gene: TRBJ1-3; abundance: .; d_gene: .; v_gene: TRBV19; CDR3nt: TGTGCCAGTAGTAATCTGTACAGGGCTGGAAACACCATATATTTT; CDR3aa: CASSNLYRAGNTIYF
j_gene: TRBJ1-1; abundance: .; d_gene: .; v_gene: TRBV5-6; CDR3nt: TGTGCCAGCAGCTTTCTAACGCGGATGAACACTGAAGCTTTCTTT; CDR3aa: CASSFLTRMNTEAFF
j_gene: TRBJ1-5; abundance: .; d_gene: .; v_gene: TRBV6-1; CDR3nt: TGTGCCAGCAGTGCGTTTAAACCGGAGAGCAATCAGCCCCAGCATTTT; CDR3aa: CASSAFKPESNQPQHF